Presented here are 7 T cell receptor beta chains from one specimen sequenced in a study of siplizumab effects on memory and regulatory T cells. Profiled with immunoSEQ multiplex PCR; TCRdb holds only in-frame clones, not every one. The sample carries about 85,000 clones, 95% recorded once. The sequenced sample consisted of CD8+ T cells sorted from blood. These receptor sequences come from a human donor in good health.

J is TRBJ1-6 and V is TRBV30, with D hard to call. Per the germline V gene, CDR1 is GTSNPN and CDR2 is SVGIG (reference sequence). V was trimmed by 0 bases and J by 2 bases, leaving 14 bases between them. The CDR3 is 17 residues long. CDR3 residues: CAWSVAPTKAYNSPLHF. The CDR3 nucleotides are TGTGCCTGGAGTGTCGCGCCGACAAAGGCCTATAATTCACCCCTCCACTTT.

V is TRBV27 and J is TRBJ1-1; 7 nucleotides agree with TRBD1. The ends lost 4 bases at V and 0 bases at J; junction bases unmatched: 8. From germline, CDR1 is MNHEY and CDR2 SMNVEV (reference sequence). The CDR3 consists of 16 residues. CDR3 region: CASSSLWDRLNTEAFF. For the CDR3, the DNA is TGTGCCAGCAGTTCTTTGTGGGACAGATTGAACACTGAAGCTTTCTTT.

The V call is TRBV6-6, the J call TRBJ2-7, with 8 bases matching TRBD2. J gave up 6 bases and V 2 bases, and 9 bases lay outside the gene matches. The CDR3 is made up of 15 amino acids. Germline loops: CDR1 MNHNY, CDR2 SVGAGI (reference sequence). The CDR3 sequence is CASSYIGFGRVEQYF. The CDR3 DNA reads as TGTGCCAGCAGTTACATCGGTTTCGGGAGGGTCGAGCAGTACTTC.

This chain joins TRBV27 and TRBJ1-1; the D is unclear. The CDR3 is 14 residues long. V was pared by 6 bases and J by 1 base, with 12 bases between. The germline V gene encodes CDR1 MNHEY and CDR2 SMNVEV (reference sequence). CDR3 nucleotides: TGTGCCAGCAGCGTTATAGAGGGGAACACTGAAGCTTTCTTT. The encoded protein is CASSVIEGNTEAFF.

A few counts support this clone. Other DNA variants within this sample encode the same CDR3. The CDR3 coding sequence is TGTGCCAGCAGCTTAAGCGGGAGCGGCAATGAGCAGTTCTTC. It codes for CASSLSGSGNEQFF. The chain recombines TRBV11-3 with TRBJ2-1, with 8 bases aligning to TRBD2. Germline V lookup: CDR1 SGHNT, CDR2 YENEEA. The length of the CDR3 is 14 residues. The V and J ends lost 2 bases and 6 bases, in that order; junction bases with no gene match: 3. Complete variable domain (other parts from reference TRBV11-3 and TRBJ2-1): EAGVVQSPRYKIIEKKQPVAFWCNPISGHNTLYWYLQNLGQGPELLIRYENEEAVDDSQLPKDRFSAERLKGVDSTLKIQPAELGDSAVYLCASSLSGSGNEQFFGPGTRLTVL.

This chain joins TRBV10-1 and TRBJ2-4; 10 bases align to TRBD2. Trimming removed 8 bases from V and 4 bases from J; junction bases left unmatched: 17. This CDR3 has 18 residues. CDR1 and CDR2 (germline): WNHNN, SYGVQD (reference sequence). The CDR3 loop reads CASGIASGSILLKNIQYF. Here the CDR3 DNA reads TGCGCCAGCGGCATCGCTAGCGGGAGCATACTGCTTAAAAACATTCAGTACTTC.

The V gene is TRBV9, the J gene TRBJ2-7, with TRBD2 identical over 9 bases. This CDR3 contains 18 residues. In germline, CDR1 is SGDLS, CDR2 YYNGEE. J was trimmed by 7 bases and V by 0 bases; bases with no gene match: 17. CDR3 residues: CASSVAPGGGGLLEEQYF. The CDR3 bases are TGTGCCAGCAGCGTAGCCCCGGGCGGGGGGGGCTTATTAGAGGAGCAGTACTTC.